This TCR beta chain originates from a study of cytomegalovirus exposure and HLA in healthy donors (TCRdb year 2017). About the full investigation: An earlier analysis of several hundred of the donors reported 276 Gb of sequence data and around 110 million unique TCR beta sequences obtained from some 170 million T cells. An early release covering just under 650 HLA-typed donors comprised roughly 300 gigabases of sequencing data and some 79 million unique TCR sequences. Of the roughly 400 genotyped donors, 65% to 90% were placed in the genetic ancestry cluster associated with self-reported Caucasian donors. The aim of the study was to test whether cataloging public T cell receptors could identify signatures of past pathogen exposure. The study used immunosequencing to profile the T cell repertoires of approximately 690 subjects and linked those repertoires to cytomegalovirus serostatus. In addition to the first cohort of 666 subjects, a separate validation cohort of 130 or so different subjects was used. The study combined high-throughput TCR immunosequencing, statistical association of individual TCRs with disease status, and machine learning to predict cytomegalovirus infection status. A later analysis re-analyzed previously published TCR beta repertoires from about 600 donors and added high-resolution HLA genotyping to study TCR occurrence patterns. In the later analysis, no new phenotypic data were used to find candidate immune exposures; instead, reliance was placed on TCR beta sequences and their occurrence across donors. An earlier analysis of around 580 of the donors used high-throughput TCR beta sequencing to judge whether each TCR beta V gene segment behaved as functional or pseudogenic. Donor age, sex, ethnicity and CMV serostatus were compiled alongside the repertoire data. Genome-wide SNP genotypes for about 65% of the 666 donors were used in a later genetic analysis, which treated that subset as a discovery cohort. All discovery cohort repertoires had been generated using a single sequencing platform. Class I and class II HLA loci were covered by the typing at four-digit resolution. The number of donors typed differed by locus, with 629-630 for A, B, C, DRB1 and DQB1, approximately 500 for DQA1, 606 for DPA1, and around 450 for DPB1. Roughly five DR-DQ haplotypes were treated as single units for association and clustering because of strong linkage in the cohort. Across about 370 genotyped donors of the cohort, an average of roughly 230,000 unique TCR beta nucleotide sequences per donor were sequenced, and roughly a sixth of those sequences were non-productive. On the study overall, not on this receptor specifically: Most TCR sequences were observed very rarely across donors, whereas some public TCRs were present in many individuals. It was suggested by the authors that the approach could potentially be generalized to other disease states and immunological phenotypes. A further reported finding was that TCR beta sequences accurately predicted the HLA-A and HLA-B alleles for most subjects in the first cohort. In a later analysis, 16,951 TCR beta sequences were associated with specific HLA alleles at a false discovery rate of 0.05. Because some donors lacked HLA typing at each locus, the association tests relied only on the typed subset. A cluster of highly shared sequence variants was judged likely to represent a technical artifact of the sequencing pipeline. A later genetic analysis reported fewer N-insertions in productive TCRs among donors in an Asian-associated ancestry cluster than the 666-donor mean. The classifier was reported to diagnose cytomegalovirus status with high specificity and sensitivity in both the original cohort and the validation cohort. According to a later analysis, TCR association rates differed among HLA loci, with DRB1 alleles showing the most associated TCRs and HLA-C alleles showing the fewest. Most CMV-associated TCR beta chains appeared to be HLA-restricted in a later analysis, and the HLA associations seemed to be driven largely by CMV exposure. In an earlier analysis of over 550 of the donors, most TCR beta V segments were observed in productive rearrangements about 90% or about 30% of the time, broadly matching IMGT annotations. Assigning TCR associations to individual alleles was difficult when HLA alleles, especially DR and DQ, strongly co-occurred. V-gene and J-gene trimming of TCR beta chains was associated with a missense DCLRE1C variant in a later genetic analysis, and the association was replicated in an independent cohort. In a later analysis, several top co-occurrence clusters were reported to appear linked to parvovirus B19, influenza, CMV and Epstein-Barr virus. In the study, around 150 TCR beta chains were listed as associated with cytomegalovirus. Correlated functional status among segregating V segments might reflect linkage disequilibrium, but an unknown experimental factor could not be ruled out. Because counts were too low, about 18 rarely observed V segments, including chromosome 9 orphons, were excluded from the earlier analysis of fewer than 650 of the donors. In vitro tests confirmed that a few of the cytomegalovirus-associated TCR beta chains recognize cytomegalovirus antigens. Immune exposure information for the cohort was limited to CMV serostatus. Compared with equally common non-associated chains, HLA-associated TCR beta chains in a later analysis were more clonally expanded and had lower generation probabilities. Only TCR beta chains were sequenced in this cohort, and the absence of alpha or paired-chain data limited detectable features. The 87-base-pair reads could not distinguish some IMGT-functional V segments, including TRBV6-2 and TRBV6-3, so those segments were excluded. Presence/absence analyses assumed roughly uniform sequencing depth across donors, an assumption that may not hold.

With respect to this clone: Its cognate antigen has yet to be identified. No much larger clonotype is one base removed from it; base qualities were not supplied.

The cohort consisted of some 730 healthy bone marrow donors. All cohort members were sampled while nominally healthy, although unrecorded immune exposures were likely present. The donor tested CMV seronegative, placing the donor among the 352 seronegative members of the cohort. A peripheral blood sample was collected from each donor, and TCR beta sequencing was performed on peripheral blood mononuclear cells. The Qiagen DNeasy Blood Extraction Kit was used to extract genomic DNA from the blood cell samples. Trimmed from V: 1 base; trimmed from J: 3 bases; junction bases lacking a gene match: 5. As encoded in the germline V gene, CDR1 is SNHLY while CDR2 is FYNNEI. Taken from cysteine to phenylalanine, the CDR3 has 15 residues. Only the CDR3 part of the read is kept: 45 bases, read in frame from the first base. Library preparation was by the immunoSEQ multiplex PCR assay. For the multiplex PCR, a mixture combining 60 forward primers for TCR Vbeta segments and 13 reverse primers for TCR Jbeta segments was used. The CDR3 region of rearranged TCR beta genes was amplified from genomic DNA by a multiplex PCR assay. The amplified TCR beta libraries were sequenced on the Illumina HiSeq System as 87-base-pair reads. Processing in the source paper ran as follows. In a later analysis, tens of millions of unique TCR beta chains were counted across the 500 to 850 repertoires, and roughly 10 million of these chains were shared by at least two donors. Raw reads were error-corrected and collapsed into unique sequences with a nearest-neighbor algorithm that merged closely related sequences to remove PCR and sequencing errors. Alignment of CDR3 sequences to IMGT reference sequences was used to assign V, D and J gene segments. For a sequence to be retained, a match of at least six nucleotides was required to both a V gene segment and a J gene segment. A rearrangement was called productive if the CDR3 had no stop codons and remained in frame with V and J, and every other rearrangement was called non-productive. CDR3 was defined by IMGT convention, running from the second conserved V-encoded cysteine to the conserved J-encoded phenylalanine. The earlier analysis of 587 of the donors excluded sequences that lacked an unambiguous match to a single V gene segment. In an earlier analysis of several hundred of the donors, V segments were called functional above 56.7% productive rearrangements and were called segregating when the between-donor standard deviation exceeded 5%. A statistical classification framework was developed to diagnose cytomegalovirus status using the catalog of TCR beta chain sequences. A later analysis assigned V and J genes by comparing TCR nucleotide sequences with IMGT/GENE-DB human TR gene sequences. In a later analysis, CDR3 sequences and most-parsimonious VDJ recombination scenarios were assigned using the TCRdist pipeline. In a later analysis, each TCR beta chain was defined by its CDR3 amino acid sequence together with its V-gene family, and reads without a unique V-gene family were excluded. In a later analysis, 450 to 600 highly shared, low-generation-probability nucleotide sequences were removed to address suspected cross-contamination and a sequencing artifact. In a later analysis, a clonal expansion index was calculated for each public chain from normalized within-repertoire ranks of inferred template counts. A later analysis computed generation probabilities with a VDJ recombination model fitted to out-of-frame rearrangements, and checked the results against IGoR. Hypergeometric tests were used in a later analysis to score TCR-TCR, TCR-HLA and TCR-CMV co-occurrence, with a repertoire-size bias correction applied to the TCR pairs. False discovery rates were estimated in a later analysis by permuting HLA or CMV assignments 20 times. In a later analysis, co-occurring TCRs were grouped using DBSCAN, and TCRdist sequence similarity was added for clustering within HLA-allele-positive subsets. Repertoires with fewer than 30,000 or more than 120,000 public chains, plus five repertoires with anomalous nucleotide sharing, were excluded from co-occurrence clustering. TCRdb stores this immuneACCESS table with in-frame sequences only. Part of the clones is absent; in the studies checked, under half of the shortfall reflects unresolved V genes, and no reason is known for the rest. V and J calls and clone size are as listed in that table; D and trimming were resolved from the DNA. The sample table contains approximately 180,000 clones; only one count was recorded for roughly 73% of them. 1.5% to 2% of the sample comes from the top ten.

The chain was built from TRBV2 and TRBJ1-2, with 7 central nucleotides matching TRBD1. Sequencing was performed on PBMCs. The sequence derives from a woman in her twenties or thirties in good health and CMV-seronegative. The nucleotides are TGTGCCAGCAGTGAAGTACAGGGGAGTGACTATGGCTACACCTTC. This is translated as CASSEVQGSDYGYTF.